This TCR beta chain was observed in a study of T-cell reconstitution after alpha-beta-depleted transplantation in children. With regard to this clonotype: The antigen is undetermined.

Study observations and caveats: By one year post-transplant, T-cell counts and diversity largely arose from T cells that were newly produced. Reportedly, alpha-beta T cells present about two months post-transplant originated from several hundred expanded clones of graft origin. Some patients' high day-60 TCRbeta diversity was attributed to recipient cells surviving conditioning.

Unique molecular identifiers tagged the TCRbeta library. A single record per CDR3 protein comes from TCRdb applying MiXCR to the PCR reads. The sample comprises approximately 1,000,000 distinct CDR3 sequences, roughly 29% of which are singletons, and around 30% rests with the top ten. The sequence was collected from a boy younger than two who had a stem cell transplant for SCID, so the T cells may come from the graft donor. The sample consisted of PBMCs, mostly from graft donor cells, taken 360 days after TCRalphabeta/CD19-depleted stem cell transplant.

The CDR3 sequence is CASSPRDRGHYEQYF. CDR3 sequence (DNA): TGTGCCAGCAGCCCCAGGGACAGGGGCCACTACGAGCAGTACTTC. This chain links TRBV3-1 with TRBJ2-7; the match to TRBD1 covers 10 bases. The V gene's germline CDR1 is LGHDT and CDR2 YNNKEL (reference sequence). Trimming at V came to 4 bases and at J to 3 bases, leaving 6 bases not matched to a gene. The length of the CDR3 is 15 residues.